Below, one TCR beta chain is given with its context. The germline CDR1 and CDR2 sequences are SEHNR and FQNEAQ (reference sequence). The CDR3 runs 12 residues. With 5 bases removed from V and 7 bases from J, the gap between germline ends came to 11 bases. Method: immunoSEQ multiplex PCR; TCRdb's copy keeps in-frame clones and lacks some. The table includes 90,000 to 95,000 clones, around nine tenths detected once. This specimen comes from a study of T cell responses to AZD1222 COVID-19 vaccine. The sequence was obtained from an adult in good health. Here the sequenced sample was peripheral blood, taken on day 0 of AZD1222 vaccination. The rearrangement joins TRBV7-9 to TRBJ1-1, with a tentative D call TRBD1 (6 bases). CDR3 in DNA: TGTGCCAGCAGCCCGGACAGCGTTGAAGCTTTCTTT. This codes for CASSPDSVEAFF.